This TCR beta chain comes out of a study of T cells in localized non-small cell lung cancer. Overall study results and limits: Elevated blood T cell density was associated with longer overall survival. Adjacent lung tissue had a median roughly 52 of the top 100 clones found in the tumor.

Produced via immunoSEQ multiplex PCR; TCRdb's table is partial and in-frame only. The repertoire holds 15,000 to 20,000 clones, with about 83% as singletons. CDR1 GTSNPN and CDR2 SVGIG come from the germline V gene (reference sequence). V was shortened by 4 bases and J by 2 bases, with 14 bases between the two germline ends. The CDR3 runs 14 residues. On this clone: What it recognizes is unknown.

The sequencing here drew on peripheral blood, taken before any cancer treatment. The sequence came from a male donor at least 60 years old with stage III lung adenocarcinoma. The chain links TRBV30 to TRBJ1-1; D remains ambiguous. The CDR3 DNA sequence: TGTGCCTGGACTCGGACGACTATCAACACTGAAGCTTTCTTT. Translated, it gives CAWTRTTINTEAFF.